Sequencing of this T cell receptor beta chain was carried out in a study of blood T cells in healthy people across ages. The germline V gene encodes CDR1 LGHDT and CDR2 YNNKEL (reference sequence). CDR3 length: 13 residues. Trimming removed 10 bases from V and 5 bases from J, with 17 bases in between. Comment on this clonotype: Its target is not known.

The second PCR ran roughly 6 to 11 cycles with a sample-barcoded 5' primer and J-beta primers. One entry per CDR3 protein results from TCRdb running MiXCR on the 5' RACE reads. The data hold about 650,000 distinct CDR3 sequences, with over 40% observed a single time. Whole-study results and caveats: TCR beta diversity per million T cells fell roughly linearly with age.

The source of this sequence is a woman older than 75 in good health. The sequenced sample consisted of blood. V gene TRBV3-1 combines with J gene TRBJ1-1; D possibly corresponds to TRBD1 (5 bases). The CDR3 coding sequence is TGTGCCATACCTTATGGGGCTTGTACTGAAGCTTTCTTT. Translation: CAIPYGACTEAFF.